One and the same sample provided the 30 T cell receptor beta chains below, sequenced in a study of shared clonotypes between healthy human individuals. Method: immunoSEQ multiplex PCR; TCRdb's copy keeps in-frame clones and lacks some. The table lists approximately 2.1 million clones, approximately 93% of them singletons. Input material: naive CD4+ T cells from PBMCs. Documented subset: CD45RA+ positively selected. These receptors were taken from a man aged 18 to 30 in good health. Some clones in this sample may be carry-over from other donors' samples.

V usage is TRBV18 and J usage is TRBJ2-7, with 7 bases matching TRBD2. Trimming cost V 6 bases and J 5 bases; bases outside gene matches: 13. The germline V gene encodes CDR1 KGHSH and CDR2 LQKENI. CDR3 length: 15 amino acids. As DNA, the CDR3 is TGTGCCAGCTCGCCCGTGGGCGGGAGTCCTAACGAGCAGTACTTC. It is translated as CASSPVGGSPNEQYF. Supplemented by reference TRBV18 and TRBJ2-7, the full variable domain reads NAGVMQNPRHLVRRRGQEARLRCSPMKGHSHVYWYRQLPEEGLKFMVYLQKENIIDESGMPKERFSAEFPKEGPSILRIQQVVRGDSAAYFCASSPVGGSPNEQYFGPGTRLTVT.

The CDR3 protein is CASSPQPGQGHTIYF. Here the CDR3 DNA reads TGTGCCAGCAGCCCCCAGCCGGGACAGGGACACACCATATATTTT. This chain uses TRBV7-9 with TRBJ1-3; 9 bases are a match to TRBD1. Trimming took 5 bases from V and 8 from J; bases not matched to a gene: 10. The CDR3 is 15 residues long. Germline CDR1 reads SEHNR; CDR2 reads FQNEAQ (reference sequence). Complete variable domain (other parts from reference TRBV7-9 and TRBJ1-3): DTGVSQNPRHKITKRGQNVTFRCDPISEHNRLYWYRQTLGQGPEFLTYFQNEAQLEKSRLLSDRFSAERPKGSFSTLEIQRTEQGDSAMYLCASSPQPGQGHTIYFGEGSWLTVV.

This clone appeared a single time. The rearrangement joins TRBV5-4 to TRBJ2-3, with TRBD2 matching over 12 bases. Per the germline V gene, CDR1 is SGHNT and CDR2 is YYREEE (reference sequence). With 7 bases clipped from V and 1 base from J, the junction kept 4 bases outside the gene matches. The CDR3 totals 15 residues. CDR3 coding DNA: TGTGCCAGCGCTAGCGGGAGGGAGGGCACAGATACGCAGTATTTT. This sequence encodes CASASGREGTDTQYF.

The rearrangement joins TRBV29-1 to TRBJ2-1; 9 positions agree with TRBD1. Germline loops: CDR1 SQVTM, CDR2 ANQGSEA. This CDR3 spans 13 amino acids. Trimming removed 3 bases from V and 7 bases from J; junction bases left unmatched: 4. This chain's CDR3 is CSVEGQGMNEQFF. The CDR3 bases are TGCAGCGTTGAGGGACAGGGCATGAATGAGCAGTTCTTC.

Concerning this clone: The sample carries other DNA sequences with the same CDR3. This chain's CDR3 is CASSQGLAGNEQFF. Here the CDR3 DNA reads TGCGCCAGCAGCCAAGGACTAGCGGGCAATGAGCAGTTCTTC. The chain recombines TRBV5-1 with TRBJ2-1; 11 bases line up with TRBD2. Germline V gene data show CDR1 as SGHRS and CDR2 as YFSETQ. CDR3 length equals 14 residues. V shed 4 bases and J 6 bases; nucleotides not matched to a gene: 3.

The V call is TRBV9, the J call TRBJ2-2; possible D gene TRBD2, 8 bases. The CDR3 is 17 amino acids. The V gene's germline CDR1 is SGDLS and CDR2 YYNGEE. V shed 3 bases and J shed 3 bases, with 18 bases lying between them. The CDR3 spells CASSAGGGQGYTGELFF. CDR3 coding DNA: TGTGCCAGCAGCGCGGGAGGGGGCCAGGGCTACACCGGGGAGCTGTTTTTT. The full variable domain, its missing parts supplied by reference TRBV9 and TRBJ2-2, is DSGVTQTPKHLITATGQRVTLRCSPRSGDLSVYWYQQSLDQGLQFLIQYYNGEERAKGNILERFSAQQFPDLHSELNLSSLELGDSALYFCASSAGGGQGYTGELFFGEGSRLTVL.

This chain joins TRBV29-1 and TRBJ2-7; D might be TRBD1 (6 bases). The CDR3 length is 11 residues. CDR1 and CDR2 from the germline V gene are SQVTM and ANQGSEA. V was clipped by 4 bases and J by 5 bases, with 9 bases between them. CDR3 bases: TGCAGCGTTGGACAGGTCAACGAGCAGTACTTC. Protein sequence: CSVGQVNEQYF.

This sequence joins TRBV10-3 and TRBJ2-7; possible D gene TRBD2, 6 bases. Trimming left V 6 bases short and J 2 bases short, with 17 bases between. CDR3 length equals 15 residues. Germline lookup yields CDR1 ENHRY and CDR2 SYGVKD. This CDR3 reads CAIRGGASATYEQYF. CDR3 DNA: TGTGCCATCAGAGGTGGGGCTAGCGCTACCTACGAGCAGTACTTC.

The rearrangement links TRBV7-2 to TRBJ2-3; D is unresolved. Trimming took 5 bases from V and 1 from J, leaving 10 bases between them. The CDR3 is made up of 14 amino acids. Germline CDR1 SGHTA, CDR2 FQGNSA. CDR3 residues: CASSRSQGTDTQYF. As DNA, the CDR3 is TGTGCCAGCAGCCGAAGTCAGGGCACAGATACGCAGTATTTT.

Worth noting for this clone: Other nucleotide sequences in the sample specify the same CDR3. The chain combines TRBV5-1 with TRBJ2-3; TRBD1 might be the D (6 bases). The CDR3 runs 14 residues. Looked up from germline, CDR1 is SGHRS and CDR2 is YFSETQ. V was shortened by 4 bases and J by 3 bases, with 12 bases between the two germline ends. The CDR3 here is CASSLTGRTDTQYF. CDR3 nucleotide sequence: TGCGCCAGCAGCCTGACAGGTAGGACAGATACGCAGTATTTT.

V gene TRBV19 combines with J gene TRBJ1-5, with D possibly TRBD1 on 6 matching bases. This CDR3 is 15 amino acids long. The germline gives CDR1 LNHDA, CDR2 SQIVND (reference sequence). V dropped 4 bases and J dropped 1 base, with 11 bases sitting between them. The CDR3 is CASSTPDRSNQPQHF. Written as DNA, the CDR3 is TGTGCCAGTAGTACCCCAGACAGGAGCAATCAGCCCCAGCATTTT.

With respect to this clone: Other DNA sequences from this sample encode an identical CDR3 as well. The chain carries TRBV28 and TRBJ1-1; D is uncertain. CDR1 and CDR2 from the germline V gene are MDHEN and SYDVKM. The CDR3 spans 12 residues. Trimming shortened V by 1 base and J by 6 bases, and 6 bases separated the two germline ends. As DNA, the CDR3 is TGTGCCAGCAGTTTATCAGTGGCTGAAGCTTTCTTT. Its protein is CASSLSVAEAFF.

The CDR3 here is CASSFPLKEAFF. In DNA, the CDR3 is TGTGCCAGCAGCTTCCCGTTGAAAGAAGCTTTCTTT. The chain has TRBV7-9 and TRBJ1-1, with D unclear. Germline V gives CDR1 SEHNR, CDR2 FQNEAQ (reference sequence). V was clipped by 3 bases and J by 8 bases, with 10 bases between them. The CDR3 runs to 12 residues. Looking up the rest from reference TRBV7-9 and TRBJ1-1 gives the full variable domain: DTGVSQNPRHKITKRGQNVTFRCDPISEHNRLYWYRQTLGQGPEFLTYFQNEAQLEKSRLLSDRFSAERPKGSFSTLEIQRTEQGDSAMYLCASSFPLKEAFFGQGTRLTVV.

V usage is TRBV7-9 and J usage is TRBJ1-1; D gene uncertain. Germline CDR1 SEHNR, CDR2 FQNEAQ (reference sequence). The CDR3 has 15 amino acids. V was pared by 1 base and J by 1 base, with 10 bases between. CDR3 sequence: CASSLGSHTNTEAFF. The CDR3 DNA is TGTGCCAGCAGCTTAGGTTCTCACACGAACACTGAAGCTTTCTTT.

The rearrangement uses TRBV2 and TRBJ1-2; no firm D call. V dropped 2 bases and J dropped 8 bases, with 21 bases sitting between them. The CDR3 loop spans 16 amino acids. Germline loops: CDR1 SNHLY, CDR2 FYNNEI. CDR3 coding DNA: TGTGCCAGCAGTGAAAGCCCCACTCGACCAACCGGGGGCTACACCTTC. It specifies CASSESPTRPTGGYTF.

The chain joins TRBV7-2 to TRBJ2-3; unclear D gene. CDR3 length: 15 amino acids. The V end was cut by 2 bases, the J end by 5 bases, with 14 bases between. Per the germline V gene, CDR1 is SGHTA and CDR2 is FQGNSA. CDR3 loop: CASSLRFLPEDTQYF. The DNA for the CDR3 is TGTGCCAGCAGCTTAAGGTTCCTCCCGGAAGATACGCAGTATTTT.

The V call is TRBV7-2, the J call TRBJ1-1, with D uncertain. CDR1 is SGHTA and CDR2 is FQGNSA in the germline V gene. Trimming shortened V by 5 bases and J by 10 bases, and 20 bases separated the two germline ends. The length of the CDR3 is 14 residues. The CDR3 DNA reads TGTGCCAGCAGCCCACCCCGGAGGGTTTCGCGAGCTTTCTTT. Its protein is CASSPPRRVSRAFF. The variable domain in full, with the rest retrieved from reference TRBV7-2 and TRBJ1-1, is GAGVSQSPSNKVTEKGKDVELRCDPISGHTALYWYRQSLGQGLEFLIYFQGNSAPDKSGLPSDRFSAERTGGSVSTLTIQRTQQEDSAVYLCASSPPRRVSRAFFGQGTRLTVV.

A few counts support this clone. The gene calls are TRBV6-1 and TRBJ1-5; D is possibly TRBD1 (6 bases). Germline V gene data show CDR1 as MNHNS and CDR2 as SASEGT. V was cut by 11 bases and J by 3 bases, with 14 bases left in between. This CDR3 has 13 residues. CDR3 nucleotide sequence: TGTGCCGGGCAGGGACACTTCAATCAGCCCCAGCATTTT. It is translated as CAGQGHFNQPQHF.

The chain is built from TRBV27 and TRBJ2-1, with 15 bases lining up with TRBD2. V dropped 6 bases and J dropped 9; count of bases not matched to a gene: 3. There are 14 residues in the CDR3. Germline CDR1 MNHEY, CDR2 SMNVEV (reference sequence). This CDR3 reads CASSRTSGRGEQFF. In DNA, the CDR3 is TGTGCCAGCAGCAGGACTAGCGGGAGGGGTGAGCAGTTCTTC.

The chain employs TRBV7-9 and TRBJ2-5, with D possibly being TRBD2 (5 bases). This CDR3 region has 13 residues. CDR1 is SEHNR and CDR2 is FQNEAQ in the germline V gene (reference sequence). V was pared by 2 bases and J by 5 bases, with 9 bases between. DNA for the CDR3: TGTGCCAGCAGCTTAATCGGGGTCGAGACCCAGTACTTC. Translating it yields CASSLIGVETQYF.

The CDR3: CASSAGPGSATNEKLFF. The CDR3, as DNA: TGTGCCAGCAGTGCAGGGCCGGGTTCCGCAACTAATGAAAAACTGTTTTTT. The V call is TRBV6-1, the J call TRBJ1-4, with D perhaps matching TRBD1 (5 bases). The CDR3 contains 17 residues. With 4 bases removed from V and 0 bases from J, the gap between germline ends came to 15 bases. CDR1 MNHNS and CDR2 SASEGT come from the germline V gene.

V and J are TRBV10-3 and TRBJ1-5; tentatively, D is TRBD1 (6 bases). Trimming left V 2 bases short and J 7 bases short, with 12 bases between. The length of the CDR3 is 14 residues. Per germline, CDR1 ENHRY and CDR2 SYGVKD. The CDR3: CAISEAGDGQPQHF. The CDR3, as DNA: TGTGCCATCAGTGAGGCAGGGGACGGGCAGCCCCAGCATTTT.

The chain links TRBV5-1 to TRBJ2-7, with D possibly TRBD1 on 5 matching bases. V gave up 1 base and J gave up 3 bases, with 14 bases separating them. CDR3 length: 15 amino acids. Per the germline V gene, CDR1 is SGHRS and CDR2 is YFSETQ. The CDR3 DNA reads TGCGCCAGCAGCTTGAATACGGACAAGGGCTACGAGCAGTACTTC. Amino acid sequence: CASSLNTDKGYEQYF.

The rearrangement joins TRBV2 to TRBJ2-2, with D perhaps matching TRBD1 or TRBD2 (5 bases each). Germline CDR1 reads SNHLY; CDR2 reads FYNNEI. This CDR3 contains 15 residues. The V gene lost 3 bases and the J gene lost 4 bases, with 12 bases spanning the gap. In DNA, the CDR3 is TGTGCCAGCAGTGAGAGGGTTCAGGGCACCGGGGAGCTGTTTTTT. Protein: CASSERVQGTGELFF.

The chain employs TRBV6-1 and TRBJ2-5; 9 positions match TRBD1. The J segment lost 4 bases and the V segment lost 6 bases, leaving 6 bases of the junction unmatched. This CDR3 contains 14 residues. Germline lookup yields CDR1 MNHNS and CDR2 SASEGT. The CDR3 loop reads CASRRGQGGETQYF. For the CDR3, the DNA is TGTGCCAGCAGGAGGGGACAGGGAGGAGAGACCCAGTACTTC.

This clone was seen just once. The rearrangement uses TRBV5-5 and TRBJ1-4; a weak D match, TRBD1 (6 bases). The germline CDR1 and CDR2 sequences are SGHKS and YYEKEE (reference sequence). V was clipped by 3 bases and J by 4 bases, with 10 bases between them. The CDR3 totals 14 residues. CDR3 nucleotides: TGTGCCAGCAGCTCGGACAGCTTTAATGAAAAACTGTTTTTT. This encodes CASSSDSFNEKLFF.

In regard to this clone: The same CDR3 is also encoded by other DNA sequences in this sample. The gene calls are TRBV5-1 and TRBJ2-5; D is unclear. Trimming left V 2 bases short and J 3 bases short, with 8 bases between. The CDR3 runs 13 residues. Germline CDR1 SGHRS, CDR2 YFSETQ. CDR3 region: CASSLGVEETQYF. DNA for the CDR3: TGCGCCAGCAGCTTAGGCGTGGAAGAGACCCAGTACTTC.

This clone occurred once. The J gene is TRBJ2-7, the V gene TRBV10-3; 7 bases map to TRBD1. Germline V gene sequence: CDR1 ENHRY, CDR2 SYGVKD. This CDR3 has 14 residues. The ends lost 3 bases at V and 5 bases at J; junction bases unmatched: 7. The CDR3 reads CAISDVMGQHEQYF. Written as DNA, the CDR3 is TGTGCCATCAGTGACGTTATGGGACAGCACGAGCAGTACTTC.

The V gene is TRBV7-2, the J gene TRBJ2-7, with D possibly TRBD2 on 6 matching bases. Looked up from germline, CDR1 is SGHTA and CDR2 is FQGNSA. This CDR3 has 14 amino acids. The V gene lost 5 bases and the J gene lost 3 bases, with 14 bases spanning the gap. This CDR3 reads CASSRRGGLYEQYF. DNA of the CDR3: TGTGCCAGCAGCCGGCGGGGCGGCCTCTACGAGCAGTACTTC. The full variable domain, with the rest looked up from reference TRBV7-2 and TRBJ2-7, is GAGVSQSPSNKVTEKGKDVELRCDPISGHTALYWYRQSLGQGLEFLIYFQGNSAPDKSGLPSDRFSAERTGGSVSTLTIQRTQQEDSAVYLCASSRRGGLYEQYFGPGTRLTVT.

Here the CDR3 DNA reads TGTGCCAGCAGGGCCTCTAGCGGGAGTCTCGAGCAGTACTTC. Protein sequence: CASRASSGSLEQYF. V and J are TRBV2 and TRBJ2-7; 10 bases match TRBD2. The germline gives CDR1 SNHLY, CDR2 FYNNEI. The CDR3 extends over 14 amino acids. V was pared by 6 bases and J by 6 bases, with 8 bases of the junction left unmatched.